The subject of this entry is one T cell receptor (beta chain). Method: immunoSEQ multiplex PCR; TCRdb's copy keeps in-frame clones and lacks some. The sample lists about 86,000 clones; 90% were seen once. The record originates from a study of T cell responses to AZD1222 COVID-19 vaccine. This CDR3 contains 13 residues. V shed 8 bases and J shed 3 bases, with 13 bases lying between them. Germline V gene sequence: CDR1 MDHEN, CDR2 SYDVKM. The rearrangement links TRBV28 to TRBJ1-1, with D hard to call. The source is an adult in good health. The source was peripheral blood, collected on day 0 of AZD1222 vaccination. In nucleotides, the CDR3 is TGTGCCAGCGCTAGGGAGGGTTACACTGAAGCTTTCTTT. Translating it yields CASAREGYTEAFF.